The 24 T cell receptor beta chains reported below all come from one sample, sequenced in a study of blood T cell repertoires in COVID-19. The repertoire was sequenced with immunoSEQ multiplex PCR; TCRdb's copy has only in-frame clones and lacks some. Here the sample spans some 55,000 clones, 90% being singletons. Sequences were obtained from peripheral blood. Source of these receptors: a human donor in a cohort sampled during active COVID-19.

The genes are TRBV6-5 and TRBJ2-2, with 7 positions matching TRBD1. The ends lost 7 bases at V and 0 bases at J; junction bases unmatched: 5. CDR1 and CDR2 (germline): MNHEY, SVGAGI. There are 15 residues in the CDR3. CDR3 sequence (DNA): TGTGCCAGCAACAGCAGGGGGACGAACACCGGGGAGCTGTTTTTT. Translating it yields CASNSRGTNTGELFF.

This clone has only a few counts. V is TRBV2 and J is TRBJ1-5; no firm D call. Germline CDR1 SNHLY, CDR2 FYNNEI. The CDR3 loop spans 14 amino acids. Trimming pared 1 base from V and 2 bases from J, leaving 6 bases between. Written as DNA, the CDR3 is TGTGCCAGCAGTGAAGGGCGGGGCAATCAGCCCCAGCATTTT. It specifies CASSEGRGNQPQHF.

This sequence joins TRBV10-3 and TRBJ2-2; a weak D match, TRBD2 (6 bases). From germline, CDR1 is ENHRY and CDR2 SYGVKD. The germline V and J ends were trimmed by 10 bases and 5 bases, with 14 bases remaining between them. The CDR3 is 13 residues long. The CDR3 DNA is TGTGCCACCCTGGGCGGGGAAACCGGGGAGCTGTTTTTT. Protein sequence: CATLGGETGELFF.

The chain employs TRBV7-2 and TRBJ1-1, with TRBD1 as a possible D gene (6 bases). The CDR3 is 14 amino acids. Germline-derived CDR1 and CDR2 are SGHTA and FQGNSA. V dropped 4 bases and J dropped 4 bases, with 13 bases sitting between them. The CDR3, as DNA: TGTGCCAGCAGCTCAGGGGTCCGGTCCACTGAAGCTTTCTTT. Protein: CASSSGVRSTEAFF.

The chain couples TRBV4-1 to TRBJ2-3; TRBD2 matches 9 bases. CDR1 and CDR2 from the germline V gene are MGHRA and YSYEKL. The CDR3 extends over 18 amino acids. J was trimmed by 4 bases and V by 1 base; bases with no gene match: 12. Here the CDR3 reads CASSQGAGGIGRADTQYF. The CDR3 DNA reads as TGCGCCAGCAGCCAAGGGGCGGGAGGGATCGGTAGGGCAGATACGCAGTATTTT.

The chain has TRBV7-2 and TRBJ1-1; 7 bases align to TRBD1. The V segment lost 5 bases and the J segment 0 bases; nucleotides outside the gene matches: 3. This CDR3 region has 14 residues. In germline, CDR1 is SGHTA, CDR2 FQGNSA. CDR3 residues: CASSPQGMNTEAFF. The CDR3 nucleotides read TGTGCCAGCAGCCCACAGGGGATGAACACTGAAGCTTTCTTT.

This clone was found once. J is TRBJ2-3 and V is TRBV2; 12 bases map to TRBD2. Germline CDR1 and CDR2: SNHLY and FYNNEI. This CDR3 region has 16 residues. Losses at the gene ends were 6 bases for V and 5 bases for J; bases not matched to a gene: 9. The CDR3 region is CASRSLAGGGIDTQYF. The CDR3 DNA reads TGTGCCAGCAGGTCACTAGCGGGGGGCGGGATAGATACGCAGTATTTT.

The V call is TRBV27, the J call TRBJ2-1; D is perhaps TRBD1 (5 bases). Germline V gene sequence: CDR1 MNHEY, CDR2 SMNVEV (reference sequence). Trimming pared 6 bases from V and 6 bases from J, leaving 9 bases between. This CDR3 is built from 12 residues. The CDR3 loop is CASSQGSNEQFF. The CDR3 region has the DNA TGTGCCAGCAGCCAGGGCTCCAATGAGCAGTTCTTC.

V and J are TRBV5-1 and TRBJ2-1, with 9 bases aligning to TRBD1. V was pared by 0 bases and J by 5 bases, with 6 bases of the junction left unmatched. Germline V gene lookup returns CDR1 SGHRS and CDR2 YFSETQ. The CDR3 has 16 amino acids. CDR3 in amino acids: CASSLGGTGPHNEQFF. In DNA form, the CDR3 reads TGCGCCAGCAGCTTGGGAGGGACAGGGCCACACAATGAGCAGTTCTTC. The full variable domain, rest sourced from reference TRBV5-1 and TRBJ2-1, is KAGVTQTPRYLIKTRGQQVTLSCSPISGHRSVSWYQQTPGQGLQFLFEYFSETQRNKGNFPGRFSGRQFSNSRSEMNVSTLELGDSALYLCASSLGGTGPHNEQFFGPGTRLTVL.

CDR3 nucleotide sequence: TGTGCCAGCAGCTTAGGTCCTAGCGGGAGTGGGGAGACCCAGTACTTC. Its translation: CASSLGPSGSGETQYF. This sequence joins TRBV7-6 and TRBJ2-5; 10 bases are shared with TRBD2. This CDR3 is 16 amino acids long. After removal of 1 base from V and 5 bases from J, the junction contained 7 bases not matched to a gene. CDR1 is SGHVS, CDR2 FNYEAQ, per germline.

CDR3 amino acids: CASSPEAGMNTGELFF. In DNA, the CDR3 is TGTGCCAGCTCACCGGAAGCGGGGATGAACACCGGGGAGCTGTTTTTT. The gene calls are TRBV18 and TRBJ2-2; 7 bases are a match to TRBD2. The CDR3 extends over 16 amino acids. Trimming at V came to 3 bases and at J to 1 base, leaving 5 bases not matched to a gene. In germline, CDR1 is KGHSH, CDR2 LQKENI.

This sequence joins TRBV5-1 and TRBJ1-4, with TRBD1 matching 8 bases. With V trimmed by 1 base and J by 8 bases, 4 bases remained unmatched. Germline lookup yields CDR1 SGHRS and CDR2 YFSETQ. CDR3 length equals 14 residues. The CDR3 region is CASSLQGADEKLFF. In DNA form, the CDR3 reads TGCGCCAGCAGCTTGCAGGGGGCGGACGAAAAACTGTTTTTT. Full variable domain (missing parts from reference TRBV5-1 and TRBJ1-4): KAGVTQTPRYLIKTRGQQVTLSCSPISGHRSVSWYQQTPGQGLQFLFEYFSETQRNKGNFPGRFSGRQFSNSRSEMNVSTLELGDSALYLCASSLQGADEKLFFGSGTQLSVL.

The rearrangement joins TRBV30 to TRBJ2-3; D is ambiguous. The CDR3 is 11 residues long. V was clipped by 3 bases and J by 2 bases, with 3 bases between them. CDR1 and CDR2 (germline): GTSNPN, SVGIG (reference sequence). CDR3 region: CAWSYTDTQYF. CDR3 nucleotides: TGTGCCTGGAGCTACACAGATACGCAGTATTTT.

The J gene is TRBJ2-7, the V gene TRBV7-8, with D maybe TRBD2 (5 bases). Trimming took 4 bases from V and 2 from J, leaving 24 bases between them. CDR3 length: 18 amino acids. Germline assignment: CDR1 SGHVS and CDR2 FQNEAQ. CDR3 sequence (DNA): TGTGCCAGCAGCTCCCAAATATCCCCCCTTAGCGATACCTACGAGCAGTACTTC. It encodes CASSSQISPLSDTYEQYF.

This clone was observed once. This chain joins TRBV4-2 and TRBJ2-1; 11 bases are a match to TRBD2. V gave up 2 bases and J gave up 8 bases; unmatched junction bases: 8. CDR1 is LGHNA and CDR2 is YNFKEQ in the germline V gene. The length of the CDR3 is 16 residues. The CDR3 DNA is TGTGCCAGCAGCCAAACCACTAGCGGGAGATTTTATGAGCAGTTCTTC. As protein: CASSQTTSGRFYEQFF.

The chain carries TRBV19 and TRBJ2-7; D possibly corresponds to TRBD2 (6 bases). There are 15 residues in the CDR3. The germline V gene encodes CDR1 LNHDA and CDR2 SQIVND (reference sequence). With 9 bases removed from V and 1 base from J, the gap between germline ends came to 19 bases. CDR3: CARALIGGSSYEQYV. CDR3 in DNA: TGTGCCAGAGCGCTTATCGGGGGTTCGTCCTACGAGCAGTACGTC.

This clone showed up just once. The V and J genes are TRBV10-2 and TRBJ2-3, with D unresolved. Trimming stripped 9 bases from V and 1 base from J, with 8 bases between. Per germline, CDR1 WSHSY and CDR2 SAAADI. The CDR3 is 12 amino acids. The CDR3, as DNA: TGCGCCAGTGCGTTGGGCACAGATACGCAGTATTTT. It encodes CASALGTDTQYF.

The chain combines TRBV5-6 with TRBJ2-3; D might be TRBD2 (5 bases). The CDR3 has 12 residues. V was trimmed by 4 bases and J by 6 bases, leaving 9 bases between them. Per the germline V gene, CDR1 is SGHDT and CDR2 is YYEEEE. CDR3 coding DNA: TGTGCCAGCAGCAACGGGGTGGATACGCAGTATTTT. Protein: CASSNGVDTQYF.

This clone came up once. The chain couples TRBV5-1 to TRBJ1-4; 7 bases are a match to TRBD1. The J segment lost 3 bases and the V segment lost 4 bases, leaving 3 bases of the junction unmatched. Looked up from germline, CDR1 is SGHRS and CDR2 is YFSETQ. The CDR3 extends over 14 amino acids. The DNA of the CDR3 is TGCGCCAGCAGCCCCAGGGGGGCTAATGAAAAACTGTTTTTT. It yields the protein CASSPRGANEKLFF.

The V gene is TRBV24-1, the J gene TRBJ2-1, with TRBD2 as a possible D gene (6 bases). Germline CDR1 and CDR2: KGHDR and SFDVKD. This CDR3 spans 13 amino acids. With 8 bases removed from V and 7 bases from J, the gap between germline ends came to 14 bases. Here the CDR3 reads CATKTPGGNEQFF. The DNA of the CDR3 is TGTGCCACCAAAACCCCCGGGGGTAATGAGCAGTTCTTC.

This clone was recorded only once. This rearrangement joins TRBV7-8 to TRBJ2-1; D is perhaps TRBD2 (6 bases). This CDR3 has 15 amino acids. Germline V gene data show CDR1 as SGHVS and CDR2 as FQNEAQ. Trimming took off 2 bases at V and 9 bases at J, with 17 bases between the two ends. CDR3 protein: CASSLIRDSLREQFF. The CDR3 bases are TGTGCCAGCAGCTTAATCCGGGACTCCCTTCGTGAGCAGTTCTTC.

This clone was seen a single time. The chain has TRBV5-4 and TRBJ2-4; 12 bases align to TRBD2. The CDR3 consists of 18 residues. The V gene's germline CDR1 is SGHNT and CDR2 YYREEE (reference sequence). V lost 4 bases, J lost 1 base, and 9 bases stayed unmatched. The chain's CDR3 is CASSRTSGTGGAKNIQYF. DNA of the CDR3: TGTGCCAGCAGCCGGACTAGCGGGACGGGGGGGGCCAAAAACATTCAGTACTTC.

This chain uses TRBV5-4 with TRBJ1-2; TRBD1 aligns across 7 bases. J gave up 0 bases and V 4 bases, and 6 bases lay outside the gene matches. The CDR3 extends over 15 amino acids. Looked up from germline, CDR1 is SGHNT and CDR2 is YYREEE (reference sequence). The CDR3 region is CASSRQGPTNYGYTF. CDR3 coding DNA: TGTGCCAGCAGCCGACAGGGCCCAACTAACTATGGCTACACCTTC.

This CDR3 reads CASSLGQGQGKAFF. The CDR3 DNA sequence: TGTGCCAGCAGTTTAGGGCAGGGCCAAGGGAAAGCTTTCTTT. This rearrangement joins TRBV6-5 to TRBJ1-1, with D possibly matching TRBD1 (5 bases). Looked up from germline, CDR1 is MNHEY and CDR2 is SVGAGI. CDR3 size: 14 residues. Trimming stripped 4 bases from V and 9 bases from J, with 18 bases between.